This T cell receptor (beta chain) was sequenced for a study of T cell repertoires in cytomegalovirus infection. The wider study: CMV epitopes, recently identified HLA-C-restricted and well-studied HLA-B-restricted, were used. Public TCR beta signatures were indicative of both CMV infection and a matching HLA type. Study observations and caveats: The cumulative frequency of public TCR beta families distinguished individuals who carried CMV together with the relevant HLA. Clonotype analysis showed dominance of the ex vivo response by HLA-C-restricted CMV-specific TCR beta clonotypes.

There are 15 residues in the CDR3. Trimming took 3 bases from V and 4 from J; bases not matched to a gene: 4. Worth noting for this clonotype: Antigen specificity is unknown.

TCRdb itself ran the reads through MiXCR, one entry per CDR3 protein. Of 550,000 to 850,000 distinct CDR3 sequences in the sample, around 31% were seen once. The sequences come from cultured PBMCs, collected from culture after CMV antigen stimulation. The source of this sequence is a human donor in good health (CMV status not recorded). Some clones in this sample may be carry-over from other donors' samples. The chain is built from TRBV12-3 or TRBV12-4 and TRBJ2-2; 8 nucleotides line up with TRBD1. The CDR3 coding sequence is TGTGCCAGCAGTTTTCAGGGGGCAGGCACCGGGGAGCTGTTTTTT. It translates to CASSFQGAGTGELFF.